The clone carrying this TCR beta chain occurred a few times. Its antigen is currently unknown. This table comes from immunoSEQ multiplex PCR, and its TCRdb copy is limited to in-frame clones, with some not included. The sample carries about 77,000 clones, less than 85% recorded once. V was clipped by 2 bases and J by 5 bases, with 11 bases between them. The CDR3 runs 14 residues. The germline gives CDR1 SGHRS, CDR2 YFSETQ. This sample stems from a study of radiotherapy plus CTLA-4 blockade in lung cancer. Broader study findings: Together with interferon-beta, which increased in serum after radiation, early dynamic changes in blood T cell clones were reportedly the best predictors of response. The study found tumor-derived TCR clones expanded in blood after radiotherapy plus ipilimumab.

V is TRBV5-1 and J is TRBJ2-1; maybe TRBD1 (6 bases). The receptor's source is a human donor with non-small cell lung cancer whose response to radiotherapy plus ipilimumab could not be evaluated. The starting material was peripheral blood, obtained from a patient treated with radiotherapy plus ipilimumab. The CDR3 sequence is CASSFRGGHNEQFF. For the CDR3, the DNA is TGCGCCAGCAGCTTCAGGGGCGGGCACAATGAGCAGTTCTTC. The full variable domain, its missing parts supplied by reference TRBV5-1 and TRBJ2-1, is KAGVTQTPRYLIKTRGQQVTLSCSPISGHRSVSWYQQTPGQGLQFLFEYFSETQRNKGNFPGRFSGRQFSNSRSEMNVSTLELGDSALYLCASSFRGGHNEQFFGPGTRLTVL.